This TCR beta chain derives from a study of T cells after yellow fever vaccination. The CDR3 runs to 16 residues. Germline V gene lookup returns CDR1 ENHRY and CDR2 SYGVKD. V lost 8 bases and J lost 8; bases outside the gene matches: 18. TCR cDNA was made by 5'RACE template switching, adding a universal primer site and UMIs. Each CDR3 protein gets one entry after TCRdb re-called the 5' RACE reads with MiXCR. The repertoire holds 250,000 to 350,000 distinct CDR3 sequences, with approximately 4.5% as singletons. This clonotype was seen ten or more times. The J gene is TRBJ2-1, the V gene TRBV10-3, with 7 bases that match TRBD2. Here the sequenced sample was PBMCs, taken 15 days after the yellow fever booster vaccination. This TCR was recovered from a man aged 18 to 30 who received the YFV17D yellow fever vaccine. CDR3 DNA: TGTGCCATCGCGGGCTCAGACCAGCGGGGAAACGATGAGCAGTTCTTC. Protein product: CAIAGSDQRGNDEQFF.